Each of the 13 T cell receptor beta chains below was sequenced from the same sample in a study of T cell repertoires in cytomegalovirus infection. A single record per CDR3 protein comes from TCRdb applying MiXCR to the reads. The table includes about 400,000 distinct CDR3 sequences, about a sixth detected once. Material for sequencing was PBMCs. Every receptor here comes from a human donor in good health (CMV status not recorded). Some clones in this sample may be carry-over from other donors' samples.

This chain uses TRBV7-6 with TRBJ2-4; possible D gene TRBD2, 5 bases. Germline V CDR1 and CDR2: SGHVS, FNYEAQ. Trimming removed 5 bases at V and 0 bases at J, with 20 bases between. This CDR3 comprises 18 residues. The CDR3 loop reads CASSPQAVVPLAKNIQYF. CDR3 in DNA: TGTGCCAGCAGCCCCCAAGCGGTGGTACCTCTAGCCAAAAACATTCAGTACTTC.

This chain links TRBV16 with TRBJ1-1, with no clear D. The CDR3 loop spans 13 amino acids. Trimming cost V 1 base and J 6 bases, with 9 bases left between them. From germline, CDR1 is KGHSY and CDR2 FQNENV. The CDR3 region has the DNA TGTGCCAGCAGCCAATGGGTCGGAGCTGAAGCTTTCTTT. Protein: CASSQWVGAEAFF.

This clonotype was seen more than once but under ten times. J is TRBJ2-3 and V is TRBV25-1, with TRBD1 identical over 9 bases. CDR1 MGHDK and CDR2 SYGVNS come from the germline V gene. The CDR3 has 15 residues. Losses at the gene ends were 6 bases for V and 3 bases for J; bases not matched to a gene: 7. DNA of the CDR3: TGTGCCAGCAGGCACACAGGACAGGGGACAGATACGCAGTATTTT. As protein: CASRHTGQGTDTQYF.

The chain employs TRBV20-1 and TRBJ1-4; TRBD1 agrees at 8 bases. This CDR3 is built from 15 residues. The V and J ends lost 3 bases and 5 bases, in that order; junction bases with no gene match: 8. Germline V gene sequence: CDR1 DFQATT, CDR2 SNEGSKA (reference sequence). The CDR3 DNA reads TGCAGTGCTAGGGATCGACGGACAGGGAATGAAAAACTGTTTTTT. This sequence encodes CSARDRRTGNEKLFF.

The chain uses TRBV7-4 and TRBJ1-5; D is unclear. The CDR3 covers 14 residues. V was cut by 5 bases and J by 0 bases, with 8 bases left in between. From germline, CDR1 is SGHVT and CDR2 SQSDAQ. CDR3 DNA: TGTGCCAGCAGCAAATCCAGTAGCAATCAGCCCCAGCATTTT. This encodes CASSKSSSNQPQHF.

This clonotype occurred many times. V is TRBV7-2 and J is TRBJ2-3; D uncertain. Trimming pared 2 bases from V and 1 base from J, leaving 7 bases between. CDR3 size: 14 residues. CDR1 and CDR2 from the germline V gene are SGHTA and FQGNSA. The DNA of the CDR3 is TGTGCCAGCAGCTTACAAGCCGGCACAGATACGCAGTATTTT. Residues: CASSLQAGTDTQYF.

This chain links TRBV19 with TRBJ1-2; D unclear. Germline lookup yields CDR1 LNHDA and CDR2 SQIVND (reference sequence). The CDR3 loop spans 14 amino acids. V lost 5 bases and J 0 bases, leaving 10 bases between the germline ends. Written as DNA, the CDR3 is TGTGCCAGTAGTCGGGCGGGAGCTAACTATGGCTACACCTTC. It encodes CASSRAGANYGYTF.

This clonotype was seen repeatedly, ten times or more. This chain uses TRBV7-2 with TRBJ2-5; unclear D gene. Per germline, CDR1 SGHTA and CDR2 FQGNSA. The CDR3 is made up of 12 amino acids. V was trimmed by 0 bases and J by 5 bases, leaving 4 bases between them. The CDR3 spells CASSLASETQYF. CDR3 bases: TGTGCCAGCAGCTTAGCGTCCGAGACCCAGTACTTC.

The chain has TRBV5-4 and TRBJ1-4, with no clear D. Trimming pared 4 bases from V and 2 bases from J, leaving 18 bases between. This CDR3 is built from 17 residues. CDR1 is SGHNT, CDR2 YYREEE, per germline (reference sequence). The CDR3 protein is CASSEGGSGSTNEKLFF. In DNA, the CDR3 is TGTGCCAGCAGCGAAGGCGGTTCAGGATCGACTAATGAAAAACTGTTTTTT.

The chain joins TRBV18 to TRBJ1-1; 9 bases line up with TRBD1. CDR3 length: 15 residues. Germline trimming cut 6 bases from V and 5 bases from J; bases unmatched to any gene: 10. Germline CDR1 KGHSH, CDR2 LQKENI. CDR3 sequence reads: CASSPSRDRVTEAFF. CDR3 in DNA: TGTGCCAGCTCTCCAAGCCGGGACAGGGTGACTGAAGCTTTCTTT.

This chain connects TRBV18 to TRBJ1-2; perhaps TRBD1 as D (5 bases). Trimming shortened V by 3 bases and J by 4 bases, and 9 bases separated the two germline ends. This CDR3 comprises 13 residues. The germline CDR1 and CDR2 sequences are KGHSH and LQKENI. In DNA form, the CDR3 reads TGTGCCAGCTCACCTGACAGTTCCTATGGCTACACCTTC. Encoded protein: CASSPDSSYGYTF.

This clonotype was detected many times. The CDR3 DNA sequence: TGTGCCAGCAGCCAGATCGACTCCTCGTTGGGTGAGCAGTTCTTC. It codes for CASSQIDSSLGEQFF. The rearrangement uses TRBV7-2 and TRBJ2-1; no clear D gene. Trimming left V 5 bases short and J 9 bases short, with 20 bases between. The CDR3 extends over 15 amino acids. Germline V gives CDR1 SGHTA, CDR2 FQGNSA. Complete variable domain (other parts from reference TRBV7-2 and TRBJ2-1): GAGVSQSPSNKVTEKGKDVELRCDPISGHTALYWYRQSLGQGLEFLIYFQGNSAPDKSGLPSDRFSAERTGGSVSTLTIQRTQQEDSAVYLCASSQIDSSLGEQFFGPGTRLTVL.

There are many counts of this clonotype. V is TRBV7-2 and J is TRBJ1-5, with 8 positions matching TRBD1. The junction had 3 bases not matched to a gene; V was cut back by 5 bases and J by 0 bases. CDR3 length equals 15 residues. CDR1 and CDR2 from the germline V gene are SGHTA and FQGNSA. In DNA, the CDR3 is TGTGCCAGCAGCCTAACAGGGGGTAGCAATCAGCCCCAGCATTTT. This translates into CASSLTGGSNQPQHF.